This note documents a single T cell receptor beta chain sequence. This record belongs to a study of preoperative IRX-2 immunotherapy in early breast cancer. Clones were sequenced by immunoSEQ multiplex PCR, and TCRdb holds only the in-frame ones, with some missing. The sample carries fewer than 30,000 clones, almost 90% recorded once. Treatment in this sample: preoperative locoregional IRX-2 cytokine immunotherapy. This phase Ib study tested locoregional IRX-2 cytokine immunotherapy given before surgery. The junction had 10 bases not matched to a gene; V was cut back by 4 bases and J by 7 bases. Germline CDR1 LNHDA, CDR2 SQIVND (reference sequence). The CDR3 is made up of 15 amino acids.

The chain uses TRBV19 and TRBJ2-7; 10 bases are shared with TRBD1. Sampling was carried out from a patient treated with IRX-2 immunotherapy. The clonotype originates from a human donor with breast cancer. This chain's CDR3 is CASSRSGTGVSEQYF. CDR3 sequence (DNA): TGTGCCAGTAGTAGGTCCGGGACAGGGGTATCGGAGCAGTACTTC.